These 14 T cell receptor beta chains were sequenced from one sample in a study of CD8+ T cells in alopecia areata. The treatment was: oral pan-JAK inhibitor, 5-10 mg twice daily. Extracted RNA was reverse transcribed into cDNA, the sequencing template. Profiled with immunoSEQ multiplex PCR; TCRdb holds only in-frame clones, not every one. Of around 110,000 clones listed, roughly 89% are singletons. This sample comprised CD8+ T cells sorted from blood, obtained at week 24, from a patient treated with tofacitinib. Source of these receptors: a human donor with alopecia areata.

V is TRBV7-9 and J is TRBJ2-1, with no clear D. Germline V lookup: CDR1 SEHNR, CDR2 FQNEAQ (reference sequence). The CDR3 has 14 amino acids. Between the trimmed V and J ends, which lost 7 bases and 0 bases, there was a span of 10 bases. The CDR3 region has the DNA TGTGCCAGCACAATGGCGAGCTCCTACAATGAGCAGTTCTTC. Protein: CASTMASSYNEQFF.

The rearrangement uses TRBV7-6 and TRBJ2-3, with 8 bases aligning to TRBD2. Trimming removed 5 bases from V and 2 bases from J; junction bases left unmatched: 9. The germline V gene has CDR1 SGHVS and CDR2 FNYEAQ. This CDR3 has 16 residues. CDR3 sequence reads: CASSPSAGATTDTQYF. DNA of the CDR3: TGTGCCAGCAGCCCCTCAGCGGGGGCGACCACAGATACGCAGTATTTT.

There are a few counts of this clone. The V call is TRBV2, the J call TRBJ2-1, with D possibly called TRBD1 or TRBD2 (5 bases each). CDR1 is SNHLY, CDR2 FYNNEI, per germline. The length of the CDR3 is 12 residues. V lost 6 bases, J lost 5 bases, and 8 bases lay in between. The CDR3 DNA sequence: TGTGCCAGCAGCCCGGGACACAATGAGCAGTTCTTC. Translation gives CASSPGHNEQFF.

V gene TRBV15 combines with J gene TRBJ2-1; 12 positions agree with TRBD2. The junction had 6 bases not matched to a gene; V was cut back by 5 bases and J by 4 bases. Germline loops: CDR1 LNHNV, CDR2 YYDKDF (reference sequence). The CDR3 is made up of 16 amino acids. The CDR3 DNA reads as TGTGCCACCAGCCCTAGCGGGGGGGCGCGATACAATGAGCAGTTCTTC. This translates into CATSPSGGARYNEQFF.

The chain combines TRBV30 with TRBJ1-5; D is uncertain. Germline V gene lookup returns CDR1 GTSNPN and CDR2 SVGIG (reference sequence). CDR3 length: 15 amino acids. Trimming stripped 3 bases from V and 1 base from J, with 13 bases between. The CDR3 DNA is TGTGCCTGGAGCTCGCACTCAGGCAGCAATCAGCCCCAGCATTTT. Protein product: CAWSSHSGSNQPQHF.

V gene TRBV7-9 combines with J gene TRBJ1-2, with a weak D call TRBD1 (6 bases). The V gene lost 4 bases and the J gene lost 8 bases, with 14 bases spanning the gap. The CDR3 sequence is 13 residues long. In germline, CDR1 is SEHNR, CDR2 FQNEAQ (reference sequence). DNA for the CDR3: TGTGCCAGCAGCTCGACAGGAGGTTCGGGCTACACCTTC. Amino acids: CASSSTGGSGYTF.

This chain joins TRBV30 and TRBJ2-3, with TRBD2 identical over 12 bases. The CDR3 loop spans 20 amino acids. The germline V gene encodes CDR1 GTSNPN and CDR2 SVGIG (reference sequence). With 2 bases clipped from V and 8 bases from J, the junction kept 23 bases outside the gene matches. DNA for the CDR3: TGTGCCTGGAGTTATGATTTAGGGGCTAGCGGGGGGGCACCAGGAGGTACGCAGTATTTT. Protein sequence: CAWSYDLGASGGAPGGTQYF.

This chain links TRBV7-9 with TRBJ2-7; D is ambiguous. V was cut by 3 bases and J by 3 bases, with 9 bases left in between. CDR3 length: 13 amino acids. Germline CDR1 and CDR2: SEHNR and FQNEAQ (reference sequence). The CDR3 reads CASSLATFYEQYF. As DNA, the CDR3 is TGTGCCAGCAGCTTGGCAACTTTCTACGAGCAGTACTTC.

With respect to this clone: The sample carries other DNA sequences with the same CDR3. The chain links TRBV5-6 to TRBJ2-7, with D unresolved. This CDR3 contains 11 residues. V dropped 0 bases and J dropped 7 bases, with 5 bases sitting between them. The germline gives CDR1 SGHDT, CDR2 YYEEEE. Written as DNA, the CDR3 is TGTGCCAGCAGCTTGGAAGGGGAGCAGTACTTC. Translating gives CASSLEGEQYF.

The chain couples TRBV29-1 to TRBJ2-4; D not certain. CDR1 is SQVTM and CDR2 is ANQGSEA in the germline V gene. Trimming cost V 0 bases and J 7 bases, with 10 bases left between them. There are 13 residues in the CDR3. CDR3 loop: CSVEDSRANIQYF. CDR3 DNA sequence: TGCAGCGTTGAAGACTCCCGGGCGAACATTCAGTACTTC. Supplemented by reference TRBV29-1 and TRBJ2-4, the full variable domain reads SAVISQKPSRDICQRGTSLTIQCQVDSQVTMMFWYRQQPGQSLTLIATANQGSEATYESGFVIDKFPISRPNLTFSTLTVSNMSPEDSSIYLCSVEDSRANIQYFGAGTRLSVL.

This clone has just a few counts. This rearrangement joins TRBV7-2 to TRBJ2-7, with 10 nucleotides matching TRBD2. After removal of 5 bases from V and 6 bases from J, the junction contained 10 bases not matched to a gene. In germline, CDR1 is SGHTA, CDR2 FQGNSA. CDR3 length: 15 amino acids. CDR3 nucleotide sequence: TGTGCCAGCAGCCCCGAGCTGACTAGCGGGTCCGAGCAGTACTTC. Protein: CASSPELTSGSEQYF.

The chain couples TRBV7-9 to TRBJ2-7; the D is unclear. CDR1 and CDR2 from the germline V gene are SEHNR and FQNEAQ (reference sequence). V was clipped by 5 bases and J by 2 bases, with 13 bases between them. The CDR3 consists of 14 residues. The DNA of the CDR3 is TGTGCCAGCAGCCCCTCGACTGAGACCTACGAGCAGTACTTC. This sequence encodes CASSPSTETYEQYF.

As DNA, the CDR3 is TGTGCCAGCAGCCGAGGTTCCGGAAACACCATATATTTT. Protein: CASSRGSGNTIYF. The rearrangement joins TRBV13 to TRBJ1-3; D gene uncertain. CDR1 and CDR2 from the germline V gene are PRHDT and FYEKMQ (reference sequence). Trimming left V 5 bases short and J 4 bases short, with 9 bases between. The CDR3 extends over 13 amino acids.

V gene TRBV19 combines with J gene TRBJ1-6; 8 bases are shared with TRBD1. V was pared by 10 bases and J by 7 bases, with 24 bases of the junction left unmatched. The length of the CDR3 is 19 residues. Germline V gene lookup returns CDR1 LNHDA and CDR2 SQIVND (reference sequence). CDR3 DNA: TGTGCCATCTCTTCCCGACAGGGGACGTTAATAAACCGAAATTCACCCCTCCACTTT. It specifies CAISSRQGTLINRNSPLHF.